This T cell receptor (beta chain) was retrieved from a study of cytomegalovirus exposure and HLA in healthy donors. Across the whole study: A subsequent analysis stated that the 100 to 150 validation repertoires were run on the same platform as the roughly 670 first-cohort repertoires. General study results and limits: The study labeled fewer than 200 TCR beta chains cytomegalovirus-associated. Accounts indicate the classifier identified cytomegalovirus status with strong specificity and sensitivity.

The V and J ends lost 3 bases and 9 bases, in that order; junction bases with no gene match: 8. Germline V gene data show CDR1 as SGHRS and CDR2 as YFSETQ. CDR3 length: 15 residues. Separate from the approximately 700-subject first cohort was the 120-subject validation cohort, to which the donors belonged. A note on this clone: Its antigen is not identified.

Profiled with immunoSEQ multiplex PCR; TCRdb holds only in-frame clones, not every one. Here the sample spans 150,000 or so clones, more than 75% being singletons. The specimen sequenced was PBMCs. The TCR sequence derives from a woman in her 30s in good health and CMV-seronegative. The J gene is TRBJ1-6, the V gene TRBV5-1; 8 bases map to TRBD1. The chain's CDR3 is CASSWRTGTSSPLHF. The CDR3 nucleotides read TGCGCCAGCAGCTGGAGGACAGGGACTTCTTCACCCCTCCACTTT.